A selection of T cell receptor beta chains follows, all from one sample in a study of OX40 agonist ivuxolimab in advanced cancers. Libraries were prepared by immunoSEQ multiplex PCR; TCRdb keeps only in-frame clonotypes and omits some of them. The profile covers some 90,000 clones, with approximately 90% appearing a single time and about 0.35% taken by the ten largest. Source: CD4+ or CD8+ T cells sorted from blood, taken in a trial of the OX40 agonist ivuxolimab. The receptors were gathered from an adult with an advanced solid tumor such as melanoma, head and neck, liver or kidney cancer. The CDR3 runs from the conserved cysteine through the conserved F or W. Fields, in order: J gene, clone size, V gene, D gene, CDR3 protein, CDR3 DNA. A D gene is named only where the DNA matches it firmly. Where a row states a size, it is once, few, many or the class of an expanded clone; other rows omit it.

j_gene: TRBJ2-7
abundance: -
v_gene: TRBV5-1
d_gene: -
CDR3aa: CASQLPPGEQYF
CDR3nt: TGCGCCAGCCAGCTGCCCCCGGGCGAGCAGTACTTC

j_gene: TRBJ2-1
abundance: once
v_gene: TRBV2
d_gene: -
CDR3aa: CASSPGPGSSYNEQFF
CDR3nt: TGTGCCAGCAGTCCAGGACCCGGAAGCTCCTACAATGAGCAGTTCTTC

j_gene: TRBJ2-1
abundance: -
v_gene: TRBV9
d_gene: TRBD1
CDR3aa: CASSILSGQGTYNEQFF
CDR3nt: TGTGCCAGCAGCATACTATCGGGACAGGGGACCTACAATGAGCAGTTCTTC

j_gene: TRBJ1-2
abundance: once
v_gene: TRBV6-5
d_gene: TRBD1
CDR3aa: CASSLRQGANGYTF
CDR3nt: TGTGCCAGCAGTTTAAGACAGGGGGCAAATGGCTACACCTTC

j_gene: TRBJ1-2
abundance: once
v_gene: TRBV15
d_gene: TRBD1
CDR3aa: CATSRDGQGARWGYTF
CDR3nt: TGTGCCACCAGCAGAGATGGACAGGGGGCCAGATGGGGCTACACCTTC

j_gene: TRBJ2-2
abundance: -
v_gene: TRBV7-2
d_gene: -
CDR3aa: CASSLAGTGNTGELFF
CDR3nt: TGTGCCAGCAGCTTAGCGGGTACCGGGAACACCGGGGAGCTGTTTTTT

j_gene: TRBJ2-2
abundance: -
v_gene: TRBV19
d_gene: -
CDR3aa: CASSKGAPTNTGELFF
CDR3nt: TGTGCCAGTAGTAAGGGAGCGCCTACGAACACCGGGGAGCTGTTTTTT

j_gene: TRBJ2-7
abundance: -
v_gene: TRBV13
d_gene: TRBD2
CDR3aa: CASSSPGSGGHYEQYF
CDR3nt: TGTGCCAGCAGCTCACCTGGTAGCGGGGGACACTACGAGCAGTACTTC

j_gene: TRBJ1-4
abundance: -
v_gene: TRBV6-1
d_gene: -
CDR3aa: CASSDLRKKLFF
CDR3nt: TGTGCCAGCAGCGACCTGAGGAAAAAACTGTTTTTT

j_gene: TRBJ1-4
abundance: -
v_gene: TRBV19
d_gene: -
CDR3aa: CATGNEKLFF
CDR3nt: TGTGCTACTGGGAATGAAAAACTGTTTTTT

j_gene: TRBJ2-5
abundance: -
v_gene: TRBV28
d_gene: TRBD1
CDR3aa: CASRPQGPLSQYF
CDR3nt: TGTGCCAGCAGACCACAGGGGCCTCTGTCCCAGTACTTC

j_gene: TRBJ1-5
abundance: -
v_gene: TRBV28
d_gene: -
CDR3aa: CASSSGGQPQHF
CDR3nt: TGTGCCAGCAGCTCTGGGGGTCAGCCCCAGCATTTT

j_gene: TRBJ2-5
abundance: -
v_gene: TRBV7-8
d_gene: TRBD2
CDR3aa: CASSKIPGLAEQETQYF
CDR3nt: TGTGCCAGCAGCAAAATACCTGGACTAGCTGAGCAAGAGACCCAGTACTTC

j_gene: TRBJ2-5
abundance: -
v_gene: TRBV4-3
d_gene: TRBD1
CDR3aa: CASSQTGGIGTQYF
CDR3nt: TGCGCCAGCAGCCAAACAGGGGGCATAGGGACCCAGTACTTC

j_gene: TRBJ1-1
abundance: -
v_gene: TRBV18
d_gene: -
CDR3aa: CASSPLGGYTEAFF
CDR3nt: TGTGCCAGCTCACCACTAGGAGGTTACACTGAAGCTTTCTTT

j_gene: TRBJ1-1
abundance: -
v_gene: TRBV6-6
d_gene: -
CDR3aa: CASTRLRTEAFF
CDR3nt: TGTGCCAGCACAAGGTTAAGGACTGAAGCTTTCTTT

j_gene: TRBJ1-4
abundance: -
v_gene: TRBV18
d_gene: TRBD1
CDR3aa: CASSPMAGTGEKLFF
CDR3nt: TGTGCCAGCTCACCGATGGCAGGGACAGGAGAAAAACTGTTTTTT

j_gene: TRBJ2-1
abundance: few
v_gene: TRBV19
d_gene: TRBD2
CDR3aa: CASRASGMNEQFF
CDR3nt: TGTGCCAGTAGGGCTAGCGGGATGAATGAGCAGTTCTTC

j_gene: TRBJ1-1
abundance: -
v_gene: TRBV5-1
d_gene: -
CDR3aa: CASSLEANTEAFF
CDR3nt: TGCGCCAGCAGCTTGGAAGCAAACACTGAAGCTTTCTTT

j_gene: TRBJ2-1
abundance: once
v_gene: TRBV7-3
d_gene: -
CDR3aa: CASSLMVGEQFF
CDR3nt: TGTGCCAGCAGCTTAATGGTGGGTGAGCAGTTCTTC

j_gene: TRBJ1-5
abundance: -
v_gene: TRBV19
d_gene: -
CDR3aa: CASSITHPQPQHF
CDR3nt: TGTGCCAGTAGTATAACCCACCCTCAGCCCCAGCATTTT

j_gene: TRBJ1-1
abundance: -
v_gene: TRBV6-5
d_gene: -
CDR3aa: CASSFRDRTEAFF
CDR3nt: TGTGCCAGCAGTTTCCGGGATAGAACTGAAGCTTTCTTT

j_gene: TRBJ1-1
abundance: -
v_gene: TRBV28
d_gene: -
CDR3aa: CASSFRSTTEAFF
CDR3nt: TGTGCCAGCAGTTTCAGGAGTACCACTGAAGCTTTCTTT

j_gene: TRBJ2-1
abundance: few
v_gene: TRBV10-3
d_gene: -
CDR3aa: CAISVQGFVSYNEQFF
CDR3nt: TGTGCCATCAGCGTTCAGGGATTCGTCTCCTACAATGAGCAGTTCTTC

j_gene: TRBJ1-2
abundance: -
v_gene: TRBV7-8
d_gene: TRBD1
CDR3aa: CASSYSGGYGYTF
CDR3nt: TGTGCCAGCAGCTATTCAGGGGGCTATGGCTACACCTTC

j_gene: TRBJ1-5
abundance: -
v_gene: TRBV6-6
d_gene: -
CDR3aa: CASSNDGRGNQPQHF
CDR3nt: TGTGCCAGCAGTAATGACGGAAGGGGCAATCAGCCCCAGCATTTT

j_gene: TRBJ2-1
abundance: -
v_gene: TRBV4-2
d_gene: -
CDR3aa: CASSQDPASAAGNEQFF
CDR3nt: TGTGCCAGCAGCCAAGATCCCGCTAGCGCCGCGGGCAATGAGCAGTTCTTC

j_gene: TRBJ2-2
abundance: -
v_gene: TRBV10-3
d_gene: TRBD2
CDR3aa: CAISEISGTGELFF
CDR3nt: TGTGCCATCAGTGAGATTAGCGGGACCGGGGAGCTGTTTTTT

j_gene: TRBJ2-7
abundance: -
v_gene: TRBV6-5
d_gene: -
CDR3aa: CASSRYLWGEQYF
CDR3nt: TGTGCCAGCAGCCGTTACCTTTGGGGCGAGCAGTACTTC

j_gene: TRBJ2-7
abundance: -
v_gene: TRBV6-1
d_gene: -
CDR3aa: CASSEGGTRVNLDF
CDR3nt: TGTGCCAGCAGTGAAGGAGGGACGAGGGTCAACCTTGACTTC

j_gene: TRBJ1-1
abundance: -
v_gene: TRBV28
d_gene: -
CDR3aa: CASIPGGAGWGTEAFF
CDR3nt: TGTGCCAGCATCCCCGGGGGCGCGGGGTGGGGCACTGAAGCTTTCTTT

j_gene: TRBJ1-1
abundance: few
v_gene: TRBV29-1
d_gene: TRBD1
CDR3aa: CSAWDRGWTEAFF
CDR3nt: TGCAGCGCCTGGGACAGGGGTTGGACTGAAGCTTTCTTT

j_gene: TRBJ1-1
abundance: -
v_gene: TRBV7-3
d_gene: -
CDR3aa: CASSLSGQGNTEAFF
CDR3nt: TGTGCCAGCAGCTTATCTGGTCAGGGGAACACTGAAGCTTTCTTT

j_gene: TRBJ2-3
abundance: -
v_gene: TRBV18
d_gene: TRBD1
CDR3aa: CASSPRRQGGNTQYF
CDR3nt: TGTGCCAGCTCACCTAGACGACAGGGTGGAAATACGCAGTATTTT

j_gene: TRBJ2-3
abundance: few
v_gene: TRBV5-4
d_gene: TRBD2
CDR3aa: CASSLRTSGESDTQYF
CDR3nt: TGTGCCAGCAGCCTCAGGACTAGCGGGGAATCAGATACGCAGTATTTT

j_gene: TRBJ2-7
abundance: -
v_gene: TRBV5-6
d_gene: -
CDR3aa: CASSFSGSSYEQYF
CDR3nt: TGTGCCAGCAGCTTCTCCGGGAGCTCCTACGAGCAGTACTTC

j_gene: TRBJ2-5
abundance: -
v_gene: TRBV10-3
d_gene: -
CDR3aa: CAISEQQETQYF
CDR3nt: TGTGCCATCAGTGAACAGCAAGAGACCCAGTACTTC

j_gene: TRBJ2-2
abundance: -
v_gene: TRBV7-8
d_gene: TRBD2
CDR3aa: CASSFREGYGELFF
CDR3nt: TGTGCCAGCAGCTTCCGGGAGGGGTACGGGGAGCTGTTTTTT

j_gene: TRBJ2-7
abundance: few
v_gene: TRBV4-1
d_gene: TRBD2
CDR3aa: CASSQDQLSGRAKNEQYF
CDR3nt: TGCGCCAGCAGCCAAGATCAACTGAGCGGGAGGGCCAAAAACGAGCAGTACTTC

j_gene: TRBJ2-5
abundance: -
v_gene: TRBV5-1
d_gene: TRBD1
CDR3aa: CASSLFPQGGGQETQYF
CDR3nt: TGCGCCAGCAGCTTGTTCCCACAGGGGGGAGGCCAAGAGACCCAGTACTTC

j_gene: TRBJ2-5
abundance: -
v_gene: TRBV11-2
d_gene: -
CDR3aa: CASRFTGKETQYF
CDR3nt: TGTGCCAGCAGATTTACAGGGAAAGAGACCCAGTACTTC

j_gene: TRBJ2-7
abundance: -
v_gene: TRBV18
d_gene: -
CDR3aa: CASSPDSNEQYF
CDR3nt: TGTGCCAGCTCACCAGACTCGAACGAGCAGTACTTC

j_gene: TRBJ2-5
abundance: -
v_gene: TRBV6-6
d_gene: -
CDR3aa: CASSPSQETQYF
CDR3nt: TGTGCCAGCAGTCCGAGCCAAGAGACCCAGTACTTC

j_gene: TRBJ2-1
abundance: -
v_gene: TRBV11-2
d_gene: -
CDR3aa: CASSTRGNEGEQFF
CDR3nt: TGTGCCAGCAGCACTAGAGGGAATGAGGGTGAGCAGTTCTTC

j_gene: TRBJ1-3
abundance: few
v_gene: TRBV9
d_gene: -
CDR3aa: CASSVGDRPKLTTIYF
CDR3nt: TGTGCCAGCAGCGTAGGAGACCGCCCGAAGCTAACCACCATATATTTT

j_gene: TRBJ2-3
abundance: -
v_gene: TRBV19
d_gene: TRBD1
CDR3aa: CASSSGQDGTQYF
CDR3nt: TGTGCCAGTAGTAGCGGACAGGACGGTACGCAGTATTTT

j_gene: TRBJ2-1
abundance: -
v_gene: TRBV10-1
d_gene: TRBD1
CDR3aa: CASSESGQVGEQFF
CDR3nt: TGCGCCAGCAGTGAGTCGGGACAGGTGGGTGAGCAGTTCTTC

j_gene: TRBJ2-1
abundance: once
v_gene: TRBV7-2
d_gene: -
CDR3aa: CASSRDSAGGNEQFF
CDR3nt: TGTGCCAGCAGCCGGGACTCCGCTGGGGGGAATGAGCAGTTCTTC

j_gene: TRBJ1-1
abundance: -
v_gene: TRBV7-9
d_gene: -
CDR3aa: CASSPRVNTEAFF
CDR3nt: TGTGCCAGCAGTCCTAGAGTAAACACTGAAGCTTTCTTT

j_gene: TRBJ1-6
abundance: -
v_gene: TRBV25-1
d_gene: -
CDR3aa: CASSGAWAENSPLHF
CDR3nt: TGTGCCAGCAGTGGGGCATGGGCAGAGAATTCACCCCTCCACTTT

j_gene: TRBJ2-1
abundance: -
v_gene: TRBV28
d_gene: TRBD1
CDR3aa: CASSRTGPTYNEQFF
CDR3nt: TGTGCCAGCAGTCGGACAGGACCAACCTACAATGAGCAGTTCTTC

j_gene: TRBJ2-3
abundance: -
v_gene: TRBV5-1
d_gene: -
CDR3aa: CASRKAGFTDTQYF
CDR3nt: TGCGCCAGCAGGAAAGCGGGTTTCACAGATACGCAGTATTTT

j_gene: TRBJ2-7
abundance: -
v_gene: TRBV23-1
d_gene: -
CDR3aa: CASSQRAGSYEQYF
CDR3nt: TGCGCCAGCAGTCAACGGGCAGGTTCCTACGAGCAGTACTTC

j_gene: TRBJ2-1
abundance: -
v_gene: TRBV15
d_gene: TRBD1
CDR3aa: CATSGSGQGIVGYNEQFF
CDR3nt: TGTGCCACCAGCGGATCGGGACAGGGAATAGTGGGTTACAATGAGCAGTTCTTC